These 18 T cell receptor beta chains originate from one sample sequenced in a study of blood T cell repertoires in COVID-19. Produced via immunoSEQ multiplex PCR; TCRdb's table is partial and in-frame only. The sample contains around 170,000 clones, about four fifths of which appear only once. Sequences were obtained from peripheral blood. The receptors were gathered from a man in his 70s with active or convalescent COVID-19.

V usage is TRBV5-1 and J usage is TRBJ1-2; 7 bases agree with TRBD1. V lost 3 bases and J lost 6; bases outside the gene matches: 8. CDR1 SGHRS and CDR2 YFSETQ come from the germline V gene. There are 14 residues in the CDR3. The CDR3 DNA sequence: TGCGCCAGCAGCTCGTTCGGACAGGCCAATGGCTACACCTTC. It encodes CASSSFGQANGYTF. Looking up the rest from reference TRBV5-1 and TRBJ1-2 gives the full variable domain: KAGVTQTPRYLIKTRGQQVTLSCSPISGHRSVSWYQQTPGQGLQFLFEYFSETQRNKGNFPGRFSGRQFSNSRSEMNVSTLELGDSALYLCASSSFGQANGYTFGSGTRLTVV.

The chain uses TRBV11-2 and TRBJ2-6, with D tentatively TRBD1 (7 bases). V was pared by 10 bases and J by 2 bases, with 21 bases between. The CDR3 is 17 amino acids. The germline V gene encodes CDR1 SGHAT and CDR2 FQNNGV. The CDR3 DNA reads as TGTGCCACCTTAAGGAGGGGGCAAGGGCCTGGGGCCAACGTCCTGACTTTC. Translated, it gives CATLRRGQGPGANVLTF.

CDR3 sequence: CASSLIPGAHSGNTIYF. The CDR3 DNA follows: TGTGCCAGCAGTTTAATCCCAGGCGCGCACTCTGGAAACACCATATATTTT. The rearrangement joins TRBV28 to TRBJ1-3; D gene ambiguous. The ends were cut back, 2 bases at V and 0 bases at J, with 14 bases in the middle. From germline, CDR1 is MDHEN and CDR2 SYDVKM. The CDR3 runs to 17 residues.

The rearrangement joins TRBV4-2 to TRBJ1-4; tentatively, D is TRBD1 (5 bases). Germline V CDR1 and CDR2: LGHNA, YNFKEQ. The CDR3 has 15 residues. V was trimmed by 1 base and J by 8 bases, leaving 14 bases between them. CDR3 sequence (DNA): TGTGCCAGCAGCCAAGGAGTGGGGCGCAAGGAAAAACTGTTTTTT. Translating gives CASSQGVGRKEKLFF.

This sequence joins TRBV9 and TRBJ1-6; D is undetermined. Germline assignment: CDR1 SGDLS and CDR2 YYNGEE. Trimming took off 0 bases at V and 6 bases at J, with 7 bases between the two ends. There are 14 residues in the CDR3. CDR3 in DNA: TGTGCCAGCAGCGTAGGAGGGTTTAATTCACCCCTCCACTTT. It encodes CASSVGGFNSPLHF.

This clone was recorded once. This sequence joins TRBV5-4 and TRBJ2-3; 9 bases line up with TRBD2. There are 14 residues in the CDR3. Germline values: CDR1 SGHNT, CDR2 YYREEE (reference sequence). Trimming at V came to 4 bases and at J to 9 bases, leaving 9 bases not matched to a gene. CDR3 sequence: CASSLGGGGETQYF. As DNA, the CDR3 is TGTGCCAGCAGCCTAGGGGGCGGGGGGGAAACGCAGTATTTT. Full variable domain (outside the CDR3, taken from reference TRBV5-4 and TRBJ2-3): ETGVTQSPTHLIKTRGQQVTLRCSSQSGHNTVSWYQQALGQGPQFIFQYYREEENGRGNFPPRFSGLQFPNYSSELNVNALELDDSALYLCASSLGGGGETQYFGPGTRLTVL.

V gene TRBV7-2 combines with J gene TRBJ1-1; D gene unclear. V lost 4 bases and J 5 bases, leaving 8 bases between the germline ends. The CDR3 is made up of 12 amino acids. Germline loops: CDR1 SGHTA, CDR2 FQGNSA. CDR3 loop: CASSWGGTEAFF. CDR3 bases: TGTGCCAGCAGCTGGGGAGGGACTGAAGCTTTCTTT.

The V and J genes are TRBV5-4 and TRBJ1-4; D call uncertain. The germline V gene encodes CDR1 SGHNT and CDR2 YYREEE (reference sequence). The CDR3 runs to 16 residues. The V end lost 4 bases, the J end lost 8 bases, and 21 bases lay between the germline ends. CDR3 DNA sequence: TGTGCCAGCAGCCGAGGAGCGGGGATCCGAGAAGAAAAACTGTTTTTT. It codes for CASSRGAGIREEKLFF.

This clone was found a few times. The gene calls are TRBV7-3 and TRBJ2-1; 8 bases align to TRBD1. The germline V gene encodes CDR1 SGHTA and CDR2 FQGTGA. V gave up 6 bases and J gave up 0 bases; unmatched junction bases: 1. CDR3 size: 14 residues. The CDR3 region has the DNA TGTGCCAGCAGTACAGGGGGCTCCTACAATGAGCAGTTCTTC. Translation gives CASSTGGSYNEQFF. Together with reference TRBV7-3 and TRBJ2-1, the CDR3 gives the full variable domain: GAGVSQTPSNKVTEKGKYVELRCDPISGHTALYWYRQSLGQGPEFLIYFQGTGAADDSGLPNDRFFAVRPEGSVSTLKIQRTERGDSAVYLCASSTGGSYNEQFFGPGTRLTVL.

This rearrangement joins TRBV24-1 to TRBJ1-3, with TRBD1 matching over 7 bases. This CDR3 contains 15 residues. Germline CDR1 and CDR2: KGHDR and SFDVKD. The V and J ends lost 4 bases and 2 bases, in that order; junction bases with no gene match: 4. The chain's CDR3 is CATSERQGAGNTIYF. For the CDR3, the DNA is TGTGCCACCAGTGAAAGACAGGGAGCTGGAAACACCATATATTTT.

The V gene is TRBV15, the J gene TRBJ2-1, with 9 bases matching TRBD1. Germline V gives CDR1 LNHNV, CDR2 YYDKDF (reference sequence). The CDR3 is 16 amino acids. V lost 4 bases and J lost 6; bases outside the gene matches: 10. Written as DNA, the CDR3 is TGTGCCACCAGCACCTCCGGGACAGGGCTAATCAATGAGCAGTTCTTC. Translated, it gives CATSTSGTGLINEQFF.

V gene TRBV18 combines with J gene TRBJ2-1, with TRBD2 matching over 7 bases. There are 13 residues in the CDR3. Trimming took 6 bases from V and 9 from J; bases not matched to a gene: 8. Germline V gene data show CDR1 as KGHSH and CDR2 as LQKENI. CDR3 loop: CASSPTSDAEQFF. CDR3 DNA: TGTGCCAGCTCGCCAACTAGCGATGCTGAGCAGTTCTTC. Full variable domain (rest looked up from reference TRBV18 and TRBJ2-1): NAGVMQNPRHLVRRRGQEARLRCSPMKGHSHVYWYRQLPEEGLKFMVYLQKENIIDESGMPKERFSAEFPKEGPSILRIQQVVRGDSAAYFCASSPTSDAEQFFGPGTRLTVL.

V usage is TRBV5-1 and J usage is TRBJ1-3, with 8 positions matching TRBD1. V shed 1 base, J shed 4 bases, and the junction held 7 bases outside the gene matches. This CDR3 comprises 16 residues. Looked up from germline, CDR1 is SGHRS and CDR2 is YFSETQ. The CDR3 DNA reads TGCGCCAGCAGCTTGCCAGGACAGGGATCAGGAAACACCATATATTTT. Encoded protein: CASSLPGQGSGNTIYF.

This clone was counted a few times. The genes are TRBV6-5 and TRBJ2-7, with D hard to call. Germline CDR1 is MNHEY and CDR2 is SVGAGI. Trimming left V 2 bases short and J 3 bases short, with 17 bases between. The CDR3 sequence is 16 residues long. CDR3 DNA: TGTGCCAGCAGTTACGCGGCTAGTGCCAGAGGCTACGAGCAGTACTTC. Protein sequence: CASSYAASARGYEQYF.

V usage is TRBV5-4 and J usage is TRBJ1-2; D is unclear. Germline V lookup: CDR1 SGHNT, CDR2 YYREEE (reference sequence). The CDR3 consists of 12 residues. V was trimmed by 7 bases and J by 4 bases, leaving 11 bases between them. The CDR3 DNA follows: TGTGCCAGCCGAGGCAGCGCCTATGGCTACACCTTC. Its protein is CASRGSAYGYTF.

This CDR3 is CASSLTGPTEAFF. The DNA for the CDR3 is TGCGCCAGCAGCTTGACAGGGCCCACTGAAGCTTTCTTT. The rearrangement links TRBV5-1 to TRBJ1-1; D might be TRBD1 (6 bases). Deletions cut 1 base from V and 4 bases from J, with 8 bases between. Germline loops: CDR1 SGHRS, CDR2 YFSETQ. The CDR3 sequence is 13 residues long. The complete variable domain, with remaining parts taken from reference TRBV5-1 and TRBJ1-1, reads KAGVTQTPRYLIKTRGQQVTLSCSPISGHRSVSWYQQTPGQGLQFLFEYFSETQRNKGNFPGRFSGRQFSNSRSEMNVSTLELGDSALYLCASSLTGPTEAFFGQGTRLTVV.

The chain uses TRBV21-1 and TRBJ1-1. TRBV21-1 is assigned pseudogene status. The length of the CDR3 is 15 residues. CDR3 DNA: TGTGCCAGCAGCGCCCTTCGAGAGGGGAACACTGAAGCTTTCTTT. Residues: CASSALREGNTEAFF.

The chain uses TRBV30 and TRBJ1-6; the D is unclear. CDR1 is GTSNPN, CDR2 SVGIG, per germline (reference sequence). The CDR3 runs to 13 residues. Trimming pared 7 bases from V and 13 bases from J, leaving 20 bases between. The CDR3 sequence is CASHREELSPLHF. In nucleotides, the CDR3 is TGTGCCTCCCACCGGGAAGAATTGTCCCCCCTCCACTTT.